This entry is about one TCR beta chain. What it binds is not known. The sample originates from a study of OX40 agonist ivuxolimab in advanced cancers. Study details: Ivuxolimab is a fully human IgG2 antibody that activates OX40 (CD134).

General observations from the study: Relative to CD4+, CD8+ T cells held more expanded clones on average. Some nonresponders also had low normalized T-cell clonal expansion. Clonal expansion was seen in CD4+ and CD8+ blood T cells by week 6 at 0.1 to 3.0 mg/kg.

TCRdb's copy holds only in-frame clones and misses some; the assay was immunoSEQ multiplex PCR. The sample consists of about 79,000 clones, 80% to 95% of them appearing once. Trimming took 2 bases from V and 5 from J, leaving 4 bases between them. CDR1 is SGHTA and CDR2 is FQGNSA in the germline V gene. The CDR3 is 12 amino acids. The specimen was CD4+ or CD8+ T cells sorted from blood, collected in a trial of the OX40 agonist ivuxolimab. This receptor was taken from an adult with an advanced solid tumor such as melanoma, head and neck, liver or kidney cancer. The rearrangement links TRBV7-2 to TRBJ2-1; D remains ambiguous. DNA for the CDR3: TGTGCCAGCAGCTTAATCGACAATGAGCAGTTCTTC. It specifies CASSLIDNEQFF.